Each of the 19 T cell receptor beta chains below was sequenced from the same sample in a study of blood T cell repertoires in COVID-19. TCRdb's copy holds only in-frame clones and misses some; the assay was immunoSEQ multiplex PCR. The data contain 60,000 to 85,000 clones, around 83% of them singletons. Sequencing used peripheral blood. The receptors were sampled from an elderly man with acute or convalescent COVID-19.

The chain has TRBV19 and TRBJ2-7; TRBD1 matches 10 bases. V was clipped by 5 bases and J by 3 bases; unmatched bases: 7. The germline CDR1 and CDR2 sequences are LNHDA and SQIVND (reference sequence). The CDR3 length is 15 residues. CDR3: CASSHRDRGIYEQYF. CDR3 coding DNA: TGTGCCAGTAGTCACCGGGACAGGGGTATCTACGAGCAGTACTTC. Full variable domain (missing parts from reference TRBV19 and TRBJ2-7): DGGITQSPKYLFRKEGQNVTLSCEQNLNHDAMYWYRQDPGQGLRLIYYSQIVNDFQKGDIAEGYSVSREKKESFPLTVTSAQKNPTAFYLCASSHRDRGIYEQYFGPGTRLTVT.

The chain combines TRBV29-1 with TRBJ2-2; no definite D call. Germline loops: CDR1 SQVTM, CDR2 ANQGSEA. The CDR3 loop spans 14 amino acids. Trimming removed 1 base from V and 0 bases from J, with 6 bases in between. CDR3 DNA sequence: TGCAGCGTTGAAGGAAGAGCGAACACCGGGGAGCTGTTTTTT. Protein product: CSVEGRANTGELFF.

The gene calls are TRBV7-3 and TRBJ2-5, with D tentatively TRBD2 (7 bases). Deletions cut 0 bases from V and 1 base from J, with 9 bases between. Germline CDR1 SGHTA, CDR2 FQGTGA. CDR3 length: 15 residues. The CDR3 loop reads CASSLTGGLQETQYF. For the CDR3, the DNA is TGTGCCAGCAGCTTAACCGGGGGGCTCCAAGAGACCCAGTACTTC. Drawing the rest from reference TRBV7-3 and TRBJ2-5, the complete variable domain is GAGVSQTPSNKVTEKGKYVELRCDPISGHTALYWYRQSLGQGPEFLIYFQGTGAADDSGLPNDRFFAVRPEGSVSTLKIQRTERGDSAVYLCASSLTGGLQETQYFGPGTRLLVL.

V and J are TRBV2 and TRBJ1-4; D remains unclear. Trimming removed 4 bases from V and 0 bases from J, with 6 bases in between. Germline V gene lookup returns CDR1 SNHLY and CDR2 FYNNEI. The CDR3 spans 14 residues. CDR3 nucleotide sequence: TGTGCCAGCAGTGTGTATGCAACTAATGAAAAACTGTTTTTT. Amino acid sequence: CASSVYATNEKLFF.

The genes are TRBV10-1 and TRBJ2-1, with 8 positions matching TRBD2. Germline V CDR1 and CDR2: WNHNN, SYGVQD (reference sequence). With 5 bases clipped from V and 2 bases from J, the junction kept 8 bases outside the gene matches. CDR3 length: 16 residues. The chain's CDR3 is CASSRSGGPPYNEQFF. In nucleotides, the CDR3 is TGCGCCAGCAGTCGCTCGGGGGGGCCCCCCTACAATGAGCAGTTCTTC.

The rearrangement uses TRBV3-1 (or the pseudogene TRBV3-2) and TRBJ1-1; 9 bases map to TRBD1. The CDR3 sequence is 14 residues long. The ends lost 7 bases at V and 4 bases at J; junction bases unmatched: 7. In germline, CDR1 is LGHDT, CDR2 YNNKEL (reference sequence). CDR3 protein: CASTTWDRVTEAFF. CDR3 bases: TGTGCCAGCACCACTTGGGACAGGGTCACTGAAGCTTTCTTT.

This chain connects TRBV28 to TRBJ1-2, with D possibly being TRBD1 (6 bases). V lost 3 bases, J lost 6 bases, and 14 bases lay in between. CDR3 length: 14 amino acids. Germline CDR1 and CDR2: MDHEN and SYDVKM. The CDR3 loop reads CASSLGGAGDGYTF. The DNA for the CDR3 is TGTGCCAGCAGTTTGGGGGGGGCGGGTGATGGCTACACCTTC.

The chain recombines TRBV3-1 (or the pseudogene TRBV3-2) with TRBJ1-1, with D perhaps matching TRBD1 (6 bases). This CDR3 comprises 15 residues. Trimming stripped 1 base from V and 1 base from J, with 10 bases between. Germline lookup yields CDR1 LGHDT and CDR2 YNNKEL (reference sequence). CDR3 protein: CASSQAGTPNTEAFF. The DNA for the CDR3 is TGTGCCAGCAGCCAAGCCGGGACACCGAACACTGAAGCTTTCTTT.

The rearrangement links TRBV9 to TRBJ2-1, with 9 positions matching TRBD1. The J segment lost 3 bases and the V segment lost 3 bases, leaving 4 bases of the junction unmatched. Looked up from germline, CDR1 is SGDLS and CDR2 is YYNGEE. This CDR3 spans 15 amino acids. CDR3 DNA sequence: TGTGCCAGCAGCGGGGGGACAGGGCTCTACAATGAGCAGTTCTTC. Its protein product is CASSGGTGLYNEQFF.

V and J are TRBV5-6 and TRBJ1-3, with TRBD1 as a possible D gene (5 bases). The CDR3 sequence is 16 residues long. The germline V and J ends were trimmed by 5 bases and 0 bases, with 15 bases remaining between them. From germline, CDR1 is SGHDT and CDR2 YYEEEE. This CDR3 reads CASRRQFPSSGNTIYF. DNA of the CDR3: TGTGCCAGCAGGAGACAGTTTCCGAGCTCTGGAAACACCATATATTTT.

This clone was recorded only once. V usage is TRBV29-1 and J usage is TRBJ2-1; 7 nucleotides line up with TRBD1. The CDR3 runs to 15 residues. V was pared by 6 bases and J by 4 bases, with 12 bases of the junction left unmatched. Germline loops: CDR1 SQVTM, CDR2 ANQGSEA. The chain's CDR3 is CSVTRDSGPYNEQFF. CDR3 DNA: TGCAGCGTAACCCGGGACAGTGGACCGTACAATGAGCAGTTCTTC.

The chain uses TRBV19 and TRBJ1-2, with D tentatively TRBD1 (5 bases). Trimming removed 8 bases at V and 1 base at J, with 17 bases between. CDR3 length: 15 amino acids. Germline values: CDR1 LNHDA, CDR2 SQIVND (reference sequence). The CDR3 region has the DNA TGTGCCAGTCGACAGTTCCGGTCGCTTAACTATGGCTACACCTTC. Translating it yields CASRQFRSLNYGYTF.

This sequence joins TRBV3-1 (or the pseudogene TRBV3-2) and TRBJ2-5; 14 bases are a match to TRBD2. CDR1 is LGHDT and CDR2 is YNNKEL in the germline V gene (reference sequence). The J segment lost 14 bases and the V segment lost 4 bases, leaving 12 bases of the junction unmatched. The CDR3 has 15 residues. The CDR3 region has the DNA TGTGCCAGCAGCCCCCTGACTAGCGGGAGGGCTCTTGTTTACTTC. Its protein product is CASSPLTSGRALVYF.

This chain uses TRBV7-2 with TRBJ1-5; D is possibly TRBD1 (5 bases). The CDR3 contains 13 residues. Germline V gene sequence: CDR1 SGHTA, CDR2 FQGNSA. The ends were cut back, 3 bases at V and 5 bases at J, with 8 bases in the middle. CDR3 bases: TGTGCCAGCAGCTTTGACAGCGATCAGCCCCAGCATTTT. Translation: CASSFDSDQPQHF.

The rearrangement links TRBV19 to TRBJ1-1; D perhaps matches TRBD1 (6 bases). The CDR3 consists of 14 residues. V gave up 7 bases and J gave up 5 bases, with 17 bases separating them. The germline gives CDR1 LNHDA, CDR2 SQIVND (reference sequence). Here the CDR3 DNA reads TGTGCCAGTACCCCTACAGGGTATATGACTGAAGCTTTCTTT. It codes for CASTPTGYMTEAFF.

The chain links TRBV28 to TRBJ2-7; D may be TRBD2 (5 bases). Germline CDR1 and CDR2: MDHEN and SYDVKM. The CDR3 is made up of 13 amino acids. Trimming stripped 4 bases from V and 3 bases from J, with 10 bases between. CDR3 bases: TGTGCCAGCAGTTGGGAGTACCACTACGAGCAGTACTTC. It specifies CASSWEYHYEQYF.

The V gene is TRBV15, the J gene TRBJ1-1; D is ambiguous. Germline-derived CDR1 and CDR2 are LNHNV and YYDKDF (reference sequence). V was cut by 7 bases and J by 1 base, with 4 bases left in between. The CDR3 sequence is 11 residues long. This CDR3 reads CATMRNTEAFF. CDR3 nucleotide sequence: TGTGCCACCATGAGGAACACTGAAGCTTTCTTT.

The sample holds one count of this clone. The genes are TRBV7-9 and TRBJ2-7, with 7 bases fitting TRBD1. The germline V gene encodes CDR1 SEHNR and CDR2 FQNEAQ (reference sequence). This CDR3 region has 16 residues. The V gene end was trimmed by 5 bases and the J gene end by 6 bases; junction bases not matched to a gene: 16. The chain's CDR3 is CASSPPRQGEGREQYF. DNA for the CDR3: TGTGCCAGCAGCCCTCCGAGACAGGGCGAAGGGCGCGAGCAGTACTTC. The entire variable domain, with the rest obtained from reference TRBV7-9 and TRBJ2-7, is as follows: DTGVSQNPRHKITKRGQNVTFRCDPISEHNRLYWYRQTLGQGPEFLTYFQNEAQLEKSRLLSDRFSAERPKGSFSTLEIQRTEQGDSAMYLCASSPPRQGEGREQYFGPGTRLTVT.

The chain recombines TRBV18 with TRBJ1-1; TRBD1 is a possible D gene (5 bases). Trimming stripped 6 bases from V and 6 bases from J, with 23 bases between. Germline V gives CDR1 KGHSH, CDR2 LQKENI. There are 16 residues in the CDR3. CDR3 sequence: CASSPSGTGGISEAFF. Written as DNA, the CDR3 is TGTGCCAGCTCGCCGAGTGGGACGGGGGGTATCTCTGAAGCTTTCTTT.